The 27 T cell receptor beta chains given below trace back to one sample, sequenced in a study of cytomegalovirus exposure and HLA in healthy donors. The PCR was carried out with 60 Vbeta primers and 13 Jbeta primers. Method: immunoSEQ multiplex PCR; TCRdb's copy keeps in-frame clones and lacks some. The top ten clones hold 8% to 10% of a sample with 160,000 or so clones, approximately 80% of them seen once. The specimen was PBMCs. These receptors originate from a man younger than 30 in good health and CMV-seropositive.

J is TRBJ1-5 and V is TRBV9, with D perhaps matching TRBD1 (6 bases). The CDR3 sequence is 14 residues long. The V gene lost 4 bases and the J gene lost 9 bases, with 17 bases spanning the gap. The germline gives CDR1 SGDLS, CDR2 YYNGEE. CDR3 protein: CASSYGQTSWPQHF. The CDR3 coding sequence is TGTGCCAGCAGCTATGGACAGACCAGTTGGCCCCAGCATTTT.

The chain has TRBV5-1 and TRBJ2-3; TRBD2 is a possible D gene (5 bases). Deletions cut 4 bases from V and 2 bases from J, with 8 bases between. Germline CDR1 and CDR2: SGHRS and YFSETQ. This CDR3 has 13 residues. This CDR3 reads CASSPGNTDTQYF. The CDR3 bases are TGCGCCAGCAGCCCCGGGAACACAGATACGCAGTATTTT. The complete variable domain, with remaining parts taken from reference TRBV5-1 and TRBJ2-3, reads KAGVTQTPRYLIKTRGQQVTLSCSPISGHRSVSWYQQTPGQGLQFLFEYFSETQRNKGNFPGRFSGRQFSNSRSEMNVSTLELGDSALYLCASSPGNTDTQYFGPGTRLTVL.

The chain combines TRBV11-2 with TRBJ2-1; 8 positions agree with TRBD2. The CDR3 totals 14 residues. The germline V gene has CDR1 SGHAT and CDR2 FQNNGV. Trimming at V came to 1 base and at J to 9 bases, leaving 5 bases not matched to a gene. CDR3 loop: CASSLVIAGTEQFF. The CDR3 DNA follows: TGTGCCAGCAGCTTAGTAATAGCGGGAACTGAGCAGTTCTTC.

CDR3 sequence (DNA): TGTGCCAGTACTCGAATTTTAGCGGGAGGGAGGGGAAATGAGCAGTTCTTC. It translates to CASTRILAGGRGNEQFF. V gene TRBV19 combines with J gene TRBJ2-1, with 11 positions matching TRBD2. The V gene end was trimmed by 7 bases and the J gene end by 7 bases; junction bases not matched to a gene: 15. Germline-derived CDR1 and CDR2 are LNHDA and SQIVND (reference sequence). The CDR3 is 17 amino acids.

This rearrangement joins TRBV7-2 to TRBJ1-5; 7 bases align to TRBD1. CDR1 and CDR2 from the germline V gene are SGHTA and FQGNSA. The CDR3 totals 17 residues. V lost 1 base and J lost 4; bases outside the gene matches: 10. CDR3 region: CASSLGIGQGGNQPQHF. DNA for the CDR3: TGTGCCAGCAGCTTAGGTATAGGGCAGGGGGGAAATCAGCCCCAGCATTTT.

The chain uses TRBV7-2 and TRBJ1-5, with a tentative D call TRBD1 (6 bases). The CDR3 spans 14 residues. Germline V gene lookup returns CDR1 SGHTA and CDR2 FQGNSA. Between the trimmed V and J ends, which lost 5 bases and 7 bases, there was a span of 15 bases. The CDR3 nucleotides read TGTGCCAGCAGCCTTGGCGGGGGCTGGCAGCCCCAGCATTTT. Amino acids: CASSLGGGWQPQHF.

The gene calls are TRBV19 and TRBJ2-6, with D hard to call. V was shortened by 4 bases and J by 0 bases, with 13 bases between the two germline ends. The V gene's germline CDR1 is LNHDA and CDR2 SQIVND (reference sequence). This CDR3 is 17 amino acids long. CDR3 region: CASSKWLISSGANVLTF. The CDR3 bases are TGTGCCAGTAGTAAGTGGCTTATCAGCTCTGGGGCCAACGTCCTGACTTTC. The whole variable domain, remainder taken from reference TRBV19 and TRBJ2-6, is DGGITQSPKYLFRKEGQNVTLSCEQNLNHDAMYWYRQDPGQGLRLIYYSQIVNDFQKGDIAEGYSVSREKKESFPLTVTSAQKNPTAFYLCASSKWLISSGANVLTFGAGSRLTVL.

The CDR3 DNA reads as TGTGCCAGCTCACCGACGACAGGGGAATACGAGCAGTACTTC. It codes for CASSPTTGEYEQYF. This chain uses TRBV18 with TRBJ2-7; 8 bases match TRBD1. Germline V gene sequence: CDR1 KGHSH, CDR2 LQKENI. The CDR3 is 14 residues long. V lost 3 bases, J lost 4 bases, and 5 bases stayed unmatched.

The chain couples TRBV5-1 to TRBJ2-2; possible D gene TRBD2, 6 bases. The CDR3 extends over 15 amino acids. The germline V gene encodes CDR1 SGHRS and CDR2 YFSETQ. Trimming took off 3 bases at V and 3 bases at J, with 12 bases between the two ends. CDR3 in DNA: TGCGCCAGCAGCTCCGGGACTCAATACACCGGGGAGCTGTTTTTT. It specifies CASSSGTQYTGELFF. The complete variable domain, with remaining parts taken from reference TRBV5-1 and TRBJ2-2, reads KAGVTQTPRYLIKTRGQQVTLSCSPISGHRSVSWYQQTPGQGLQFLFEYFSETQRNKGNFPGRFSGRQFSNSRSEMNVSTLELGDSALYLCASSSGTQYTGELFFGEGSRLTVL.

The CDR3 protein is CASSLSRVRATNEKLFF. The DNA for the CDR3 is TGCGCCAGCAGCCTCTCCCGGGTTAGAGCAACTAATGAAAAACTGTTTTTT. The chain has TRBV4-3 and TRBJ1-4; no firm D call. Germline V lookup: CDR1 LGHNA, CDR2 YSLEER. V was cut by 4 bases and J by 0 bases, with 15 bases left in between. CDR3 size: 17 residues.

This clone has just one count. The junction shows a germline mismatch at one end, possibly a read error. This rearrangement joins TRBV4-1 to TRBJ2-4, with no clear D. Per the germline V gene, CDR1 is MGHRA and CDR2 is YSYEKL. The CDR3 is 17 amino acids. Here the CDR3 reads CASSQVARDQPKNSQYF. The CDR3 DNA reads TGCGCCAGCAGCCAAGTTGCGAGAGATCAGCCCAAAAACAGTCAGTACTTC.

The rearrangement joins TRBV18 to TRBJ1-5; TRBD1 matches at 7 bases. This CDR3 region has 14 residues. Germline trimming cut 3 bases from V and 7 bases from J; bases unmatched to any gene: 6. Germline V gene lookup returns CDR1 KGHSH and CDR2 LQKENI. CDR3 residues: CASSPRQGEQPQHF. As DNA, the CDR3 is TGTGCCAGCTCACCGAGACAGGGCGAGCAGCCCCAGCATTTT.

The CDR3 nucleotides read TGTGCCAGCACCGTAGACAGGTTTAATGGCTACACCTTC. The encoded protein is CASTVDRFNGYTF. The chain is built from TRBV6-6 and TRBJ1-2; a weak D match, TRBD1 (6 bases). This CDR3 is built from 13 residues. Germline assignment: CDR1 MNHNY and CDR2 SVGAGI (reference sequence). Trimming removed 7 bases at V and 6 bases at J, with 15 bases between.

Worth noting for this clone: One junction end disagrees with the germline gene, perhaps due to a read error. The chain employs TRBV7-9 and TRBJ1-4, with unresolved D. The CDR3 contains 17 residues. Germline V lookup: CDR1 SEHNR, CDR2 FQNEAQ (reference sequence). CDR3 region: CSSSSPYAIRINEKLFF. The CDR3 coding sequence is TGTTCCAGCAGCTCGCCCTATGCCATCAGGATTAATGAAAAACTGTTTTTT.

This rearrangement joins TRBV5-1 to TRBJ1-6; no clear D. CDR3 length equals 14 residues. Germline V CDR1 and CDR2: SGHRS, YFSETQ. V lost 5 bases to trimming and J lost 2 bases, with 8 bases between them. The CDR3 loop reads CASSISTYNSPLHF. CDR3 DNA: TGCGCCAGCAGTATTAGCACCTATAATTCACCCCTCCACTTT. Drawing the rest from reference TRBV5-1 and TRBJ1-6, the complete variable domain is KAGVTQTPRYLIKTRGQQVTLSCSPISGHRSVSWYQQTPGQGLQFLFEYFSETQRNKGNFPGRFSGRQFSNSRSEMNVSTLELGDSALYLCASSISTYNSPLHFGNGTRLTVT.

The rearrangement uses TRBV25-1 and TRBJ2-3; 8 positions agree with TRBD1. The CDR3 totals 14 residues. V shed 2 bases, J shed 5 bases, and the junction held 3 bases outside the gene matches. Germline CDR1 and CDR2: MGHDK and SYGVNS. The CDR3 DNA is TGTGCCAGCAGTGAAAGACAGGGGATAGATACGCAGTATTTT. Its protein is CASSERQGIDTQYF.

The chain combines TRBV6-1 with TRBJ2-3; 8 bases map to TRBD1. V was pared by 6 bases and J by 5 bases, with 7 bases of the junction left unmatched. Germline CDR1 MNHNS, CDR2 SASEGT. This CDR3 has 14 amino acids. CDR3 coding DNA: TGTGCCAGCAGAAAGGACAGGGTTGTAGATACGCAGTATTTT. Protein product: CASRKDRVVDTQYF.

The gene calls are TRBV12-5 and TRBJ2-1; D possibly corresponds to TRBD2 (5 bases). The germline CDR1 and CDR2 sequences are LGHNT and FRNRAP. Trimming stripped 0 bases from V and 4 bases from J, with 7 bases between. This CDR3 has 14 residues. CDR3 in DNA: TGTGCTAGTGGTTTGGTTTCGGGATACAATGAGCAGTTCTTC. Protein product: CASGLVSGYNEQFF. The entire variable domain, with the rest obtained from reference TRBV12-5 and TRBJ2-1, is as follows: DARVTQTPRHKVTEMGQEVTMRCQPILGHNTVFWYRQTMMQGLELLAYFRNRAPLDDSGMPKDRFSAEMPDATLATLKIQPSEPRDSAVYFCASGLVSGYNEQFFGPGTRLTVL.

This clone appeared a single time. In DNA, the CDR3 is TGCGCCAGCAGCGCCGGGGGGGACCGAAACACCATATATTTT. It specifies CASSAGGDRNTIYF. The chain recombines TRBV5-1 with TRBJ1-3; possible D gene TRBD1, 5 bases. The germline CDR1 and CDR2 sequences are SGHRS and YFSETQ. The CDR3 runs to 14 residues. V lost 4 bases to trimming and J lost 5 bases, with 13 bases between them.

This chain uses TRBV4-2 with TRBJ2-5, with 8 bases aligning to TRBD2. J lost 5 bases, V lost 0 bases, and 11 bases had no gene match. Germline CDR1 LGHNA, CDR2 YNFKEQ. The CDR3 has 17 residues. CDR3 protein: CASSQDPAGASRETQYF. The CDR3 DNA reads TGTGCCAGCAGCCAAGATCCAGCGGGAGCTTCTAGGGAGACCCAGTACTTC.

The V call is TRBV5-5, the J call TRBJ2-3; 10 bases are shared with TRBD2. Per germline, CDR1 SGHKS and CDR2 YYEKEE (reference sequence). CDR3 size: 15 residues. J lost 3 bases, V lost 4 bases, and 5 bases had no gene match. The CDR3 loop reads CASSPGLAETDTQYF. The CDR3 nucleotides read TGTGCCAGCAGCCCCGGACTAGCGGAAACAGATACGCAGTATTTT. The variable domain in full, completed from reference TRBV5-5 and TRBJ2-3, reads DAGVTQSPTHLIKTRGQQVTLRCSPISGHKSVSWYQQVLGQGPQFIFQYYEKEERGRGNFPDRFSARQFPNYSSELNVNALLLGDSALYLCASSPGLAETDTQYFGPGTRLTVL.

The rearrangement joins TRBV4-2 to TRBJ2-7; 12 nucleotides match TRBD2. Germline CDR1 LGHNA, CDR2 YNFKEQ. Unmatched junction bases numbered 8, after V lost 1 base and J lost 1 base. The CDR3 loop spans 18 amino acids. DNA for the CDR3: TGTGCCAGCAGCCAAGTAGATGGGGGACTAGCGGGTTCCTACGAGCAGTACTTC. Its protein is CASSQVDGGLAGSYEQYF.

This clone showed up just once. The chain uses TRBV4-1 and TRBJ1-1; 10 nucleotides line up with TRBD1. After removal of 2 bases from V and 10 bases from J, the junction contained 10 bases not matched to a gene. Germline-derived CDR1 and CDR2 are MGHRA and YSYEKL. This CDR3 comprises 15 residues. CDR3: CASSQRGQGVPGAFF. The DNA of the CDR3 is TGCGCCAGCAGCCAACGAGGACAGGGGGTACCTGGAGCTTTCTTT.

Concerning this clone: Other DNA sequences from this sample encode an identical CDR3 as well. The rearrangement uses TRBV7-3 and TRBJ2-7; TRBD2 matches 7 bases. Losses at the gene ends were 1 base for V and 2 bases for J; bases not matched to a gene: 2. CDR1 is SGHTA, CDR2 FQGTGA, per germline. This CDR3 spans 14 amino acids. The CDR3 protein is CASSLNGLAYEQYF. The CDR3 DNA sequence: TGTGCCAGCAGCTTAAACGGACTAGCCTACGAGCAGTACTTC. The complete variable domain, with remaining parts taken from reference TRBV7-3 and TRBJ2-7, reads GAGVSQTPSNKVTEKGKYVELRCDPISGHTALYWYRQSLGQGPEFLIYFQGTGAADDSGLPNDRFFAVRPEGSVSTLKIQRTERGDSAVYLCASSLNGLAYEQYFGPGTRLTVT.

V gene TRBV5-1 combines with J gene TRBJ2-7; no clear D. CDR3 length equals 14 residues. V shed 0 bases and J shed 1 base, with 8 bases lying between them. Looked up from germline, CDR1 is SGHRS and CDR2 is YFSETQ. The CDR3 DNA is TGCGCCAGCAGCTTGGGACTTAAATCCTACGAGCAGTACTTC. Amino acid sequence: CASSLGLKSYEQYF.

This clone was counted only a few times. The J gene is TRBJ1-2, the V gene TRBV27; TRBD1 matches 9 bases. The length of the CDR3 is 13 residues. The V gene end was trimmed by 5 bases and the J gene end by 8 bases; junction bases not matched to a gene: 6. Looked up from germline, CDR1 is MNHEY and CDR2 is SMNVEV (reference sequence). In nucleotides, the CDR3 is TGTGCCAGCAGTACAGGGGGCAGAGGGGGCTACACCTTC. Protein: CASSTGGRGGYTF.

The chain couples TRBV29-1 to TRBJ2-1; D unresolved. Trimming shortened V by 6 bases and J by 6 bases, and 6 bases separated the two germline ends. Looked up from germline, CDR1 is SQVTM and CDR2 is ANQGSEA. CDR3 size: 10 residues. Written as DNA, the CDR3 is TGCAGCGTACAGAGCAATGAGCAGTTCTTC. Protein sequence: CSVQSNEQFF.